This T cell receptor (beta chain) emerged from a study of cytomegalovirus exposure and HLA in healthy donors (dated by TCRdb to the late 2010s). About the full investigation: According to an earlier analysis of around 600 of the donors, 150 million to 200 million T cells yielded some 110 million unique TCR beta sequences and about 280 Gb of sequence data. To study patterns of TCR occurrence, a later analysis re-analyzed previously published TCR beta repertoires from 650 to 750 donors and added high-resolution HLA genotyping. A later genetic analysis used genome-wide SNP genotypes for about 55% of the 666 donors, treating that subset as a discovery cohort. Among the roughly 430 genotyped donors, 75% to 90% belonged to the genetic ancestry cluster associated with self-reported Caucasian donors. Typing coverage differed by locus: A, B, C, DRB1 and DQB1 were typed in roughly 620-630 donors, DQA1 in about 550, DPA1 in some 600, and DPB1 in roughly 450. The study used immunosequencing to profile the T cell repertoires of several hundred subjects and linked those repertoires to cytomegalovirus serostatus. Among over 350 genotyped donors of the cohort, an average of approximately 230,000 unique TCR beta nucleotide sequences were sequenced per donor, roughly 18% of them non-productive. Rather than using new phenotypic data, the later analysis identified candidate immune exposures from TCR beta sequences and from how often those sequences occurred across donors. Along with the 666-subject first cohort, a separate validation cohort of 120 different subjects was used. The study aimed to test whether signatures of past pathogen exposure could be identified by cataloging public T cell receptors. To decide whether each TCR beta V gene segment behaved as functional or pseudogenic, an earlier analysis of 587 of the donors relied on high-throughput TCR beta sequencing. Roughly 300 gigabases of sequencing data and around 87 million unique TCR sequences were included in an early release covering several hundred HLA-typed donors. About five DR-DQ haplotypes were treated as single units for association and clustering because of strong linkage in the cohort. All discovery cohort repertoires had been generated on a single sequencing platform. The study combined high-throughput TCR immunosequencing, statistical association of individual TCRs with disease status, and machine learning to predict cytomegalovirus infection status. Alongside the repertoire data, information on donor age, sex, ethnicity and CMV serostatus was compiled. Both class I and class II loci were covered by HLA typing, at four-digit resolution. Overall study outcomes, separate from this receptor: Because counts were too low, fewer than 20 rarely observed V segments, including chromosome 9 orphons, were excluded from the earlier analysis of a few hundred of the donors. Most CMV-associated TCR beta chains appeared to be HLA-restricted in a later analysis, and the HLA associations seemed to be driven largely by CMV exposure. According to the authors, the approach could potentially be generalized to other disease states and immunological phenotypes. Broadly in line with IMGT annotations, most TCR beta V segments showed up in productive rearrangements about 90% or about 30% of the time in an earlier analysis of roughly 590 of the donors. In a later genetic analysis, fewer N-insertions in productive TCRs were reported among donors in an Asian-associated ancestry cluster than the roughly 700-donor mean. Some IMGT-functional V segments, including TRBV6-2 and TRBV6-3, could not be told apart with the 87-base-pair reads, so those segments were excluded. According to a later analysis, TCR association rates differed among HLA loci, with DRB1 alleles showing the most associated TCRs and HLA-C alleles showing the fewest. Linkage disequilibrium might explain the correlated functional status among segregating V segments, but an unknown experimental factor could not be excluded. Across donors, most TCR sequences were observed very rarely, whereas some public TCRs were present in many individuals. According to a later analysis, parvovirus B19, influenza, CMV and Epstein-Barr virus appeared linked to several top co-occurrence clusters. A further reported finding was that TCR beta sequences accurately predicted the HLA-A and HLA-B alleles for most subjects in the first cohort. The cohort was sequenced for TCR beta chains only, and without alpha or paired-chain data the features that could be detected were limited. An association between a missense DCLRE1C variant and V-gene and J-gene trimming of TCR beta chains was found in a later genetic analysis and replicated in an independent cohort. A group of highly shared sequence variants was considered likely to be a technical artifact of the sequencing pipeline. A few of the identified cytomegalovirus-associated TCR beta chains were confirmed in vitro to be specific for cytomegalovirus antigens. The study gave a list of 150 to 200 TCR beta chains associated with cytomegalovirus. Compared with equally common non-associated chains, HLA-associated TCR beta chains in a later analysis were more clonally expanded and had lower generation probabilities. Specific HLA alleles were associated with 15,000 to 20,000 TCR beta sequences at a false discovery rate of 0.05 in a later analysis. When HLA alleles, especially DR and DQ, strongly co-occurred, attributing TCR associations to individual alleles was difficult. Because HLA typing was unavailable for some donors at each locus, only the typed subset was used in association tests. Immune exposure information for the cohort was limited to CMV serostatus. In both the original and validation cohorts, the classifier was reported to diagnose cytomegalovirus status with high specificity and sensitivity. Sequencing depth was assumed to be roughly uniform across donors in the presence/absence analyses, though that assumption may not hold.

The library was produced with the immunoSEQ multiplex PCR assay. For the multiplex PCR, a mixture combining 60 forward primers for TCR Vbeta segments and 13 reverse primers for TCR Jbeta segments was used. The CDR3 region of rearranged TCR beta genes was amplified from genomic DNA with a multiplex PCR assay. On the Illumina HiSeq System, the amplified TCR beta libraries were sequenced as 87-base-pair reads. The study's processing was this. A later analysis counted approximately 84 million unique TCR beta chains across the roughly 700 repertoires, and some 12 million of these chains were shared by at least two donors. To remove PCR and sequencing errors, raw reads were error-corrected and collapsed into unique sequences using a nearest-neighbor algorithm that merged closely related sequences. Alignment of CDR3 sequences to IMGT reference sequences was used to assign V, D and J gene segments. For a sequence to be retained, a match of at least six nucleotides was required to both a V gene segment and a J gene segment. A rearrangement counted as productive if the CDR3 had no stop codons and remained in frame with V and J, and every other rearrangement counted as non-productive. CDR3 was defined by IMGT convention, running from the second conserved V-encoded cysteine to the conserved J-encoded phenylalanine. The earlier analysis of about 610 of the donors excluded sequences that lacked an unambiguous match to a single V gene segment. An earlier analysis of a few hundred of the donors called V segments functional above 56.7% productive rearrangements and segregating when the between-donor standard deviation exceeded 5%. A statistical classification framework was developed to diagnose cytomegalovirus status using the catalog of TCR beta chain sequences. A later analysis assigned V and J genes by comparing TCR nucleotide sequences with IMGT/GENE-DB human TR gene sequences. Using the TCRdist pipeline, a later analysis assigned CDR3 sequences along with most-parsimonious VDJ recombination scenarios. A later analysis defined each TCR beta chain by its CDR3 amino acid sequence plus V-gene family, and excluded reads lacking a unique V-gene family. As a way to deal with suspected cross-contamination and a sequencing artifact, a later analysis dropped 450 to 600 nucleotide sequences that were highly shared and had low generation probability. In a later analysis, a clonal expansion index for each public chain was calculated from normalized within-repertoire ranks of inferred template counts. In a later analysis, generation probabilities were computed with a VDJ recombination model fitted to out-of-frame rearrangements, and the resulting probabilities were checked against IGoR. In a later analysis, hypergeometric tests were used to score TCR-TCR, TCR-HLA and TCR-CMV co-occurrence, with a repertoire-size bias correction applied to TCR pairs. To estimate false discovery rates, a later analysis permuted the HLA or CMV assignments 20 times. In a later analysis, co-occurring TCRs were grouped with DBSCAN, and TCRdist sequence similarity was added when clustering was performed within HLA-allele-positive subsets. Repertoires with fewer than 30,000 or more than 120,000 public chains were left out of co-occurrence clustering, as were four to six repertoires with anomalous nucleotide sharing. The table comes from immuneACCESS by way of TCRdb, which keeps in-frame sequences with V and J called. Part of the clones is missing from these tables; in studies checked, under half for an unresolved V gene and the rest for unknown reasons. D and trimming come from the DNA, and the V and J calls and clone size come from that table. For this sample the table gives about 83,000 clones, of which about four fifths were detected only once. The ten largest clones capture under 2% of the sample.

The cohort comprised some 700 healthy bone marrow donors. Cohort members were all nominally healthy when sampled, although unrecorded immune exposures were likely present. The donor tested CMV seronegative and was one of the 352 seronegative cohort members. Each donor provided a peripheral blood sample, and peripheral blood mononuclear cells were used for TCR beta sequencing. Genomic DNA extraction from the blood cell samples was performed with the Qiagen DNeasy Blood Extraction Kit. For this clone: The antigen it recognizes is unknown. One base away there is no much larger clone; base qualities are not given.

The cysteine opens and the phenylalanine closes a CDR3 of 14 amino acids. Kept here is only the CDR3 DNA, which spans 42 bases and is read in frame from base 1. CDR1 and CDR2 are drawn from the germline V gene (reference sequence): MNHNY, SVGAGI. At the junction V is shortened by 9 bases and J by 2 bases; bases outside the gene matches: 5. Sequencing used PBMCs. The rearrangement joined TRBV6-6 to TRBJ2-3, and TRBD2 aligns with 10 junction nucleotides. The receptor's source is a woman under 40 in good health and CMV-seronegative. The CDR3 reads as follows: CASSGRTNTDTQYF. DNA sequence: TGTGCCAGTAGCGGGAGGACGAACACAGATACGCAGTATTTT.